Reported below is one TCR beta chain. The sample comes from a study of HIV-infected patients and healthy controls. TCRdb fed the 5' RACE reads into MiXCR, producing one record per CDR3 protein. Among about 67,000 distinct CDR3 sequences listed, 15% to 20% were seen once. The source is a human donor in good health. Sequenced material: CD4+ T cells from blood.

CDR3 in DNA: TGTGCCAGCAACAACAATGAGCAGTTCTTC. This codes for CASNNNEQFF. The genes are TRBV2 and TRBJ2-1; D unclear. The CDR3 runs to 10 residues. V was cut by 7 bases and J by 5 bases, with 3 bases left in between. CDR1 is SNHLY, CDR2 FYNNEI, per germline.